Sequencing of this T cell receptor (beta chain) was carried out in a study of OX40 agonist ivuxolimab in advanced cancers. Study overall: Mean age about 60 years, range about 20 to 79; roughly 80% male. Findings and caveats of the study: Partial responders receiving 0.1-3.0 mg/kg showed among the lowest clonal expansion.

Cycle 7 day 1, cycle 4 day 1, and baseline were the timepoints at which blood was sampled. Profiled with immunoSEQ multiplex PCR; TCRdb holds only in-frame clones, not every one. Of 94,000 or so clones in the sample, more than 80% were seen once. As to this clone: Its specificity is unknown.

The receptor was isolated from an adult with an advanced solid tumor such as melanoma, head and neck, liver or kidney cancer. This material consisted of CD4+ or CD8+ T cells sorted from blood, taken in a trial of the OX40 agonist ivuxolimab.

Here the CDR3 reads CASGQGVEGQFF. CDR3 sequence (DNA): TGTGCTTCGGGACAGGGGGTCGAAGGGCAGTTCTTC. V gene TRBV2 combines with J gene TRBJ2-1; TRBD1 matches at 11 bases. The CDR3 is 12 residues long. The germline V gene encodes CDR1 SNHLY and CDR2 FYNNEI.